This T cell receptor beta chain was sequenced in a study of OX40 agonist ivuxolimab in advanced cancers. Study-level information: Head and neck, renal cell, melanoma or hepatocellular carcinoma were the cancers that dose-escalation patients had. Three partial responders included one hepatocellular carcinoma patient and two cutaneous melanoma patients.

With baseline, cycle 4 day 1, and cycle 7 day 1 as timepoints, blood was sampled. Measured with immunoSEQ multiplex PCR; TCRdb has only the in-frame clones, and not every one. The data show some 37,000 clones, about nine tenths seen once. This receptor was taken from an adult with an advanced solid tumor such as melanoma, head and neck, liver or kidney cancer. The sequences come from CD4+ or CD8+ T cells sorted from blood, collected in a trial of the OX40 agonist ivuxolimab.

The CDR3 bases are TGTGCCAGTCGCGACAGGGACTACAATTCACCCCTCCACTTT. It encodes CASRDRDYNSPLHF. This chain uses TRBV19 with TRBJ1-6; 7 bases match TRBD1. The CDR3 is 14 residues long. V shed 8 bases, J shed 7 bases, and the junction held 8 bases outside the gene matches. The germline CDR1 and CDR2 sequences are LNHDA and SQIVND (reference sequence).